These 30 T cell receptor beta chains originate from one sample sequenced in a study of shared clonotypes between healthy human individuals. Assay used: immunoSEQ multiplex PCR; TCRdb lists only in-frame clones, some missing. Among roughly 2.6 million clones listed, 85% to 95% were seen once. Sequencing used naive CD4+ T cells sorted from blood. Subset denoted: CD45RA+ positively selected. Receptor source: a man aged 18 to 30 in good health.

This clone was seen once. The chain couples TRBV5-1 to TRBJ2-2; maybe TRBD2 (5 bases). CDR1 and CDR2 from the germline V gene are SGHRS and YFSETQ. V lost 4 bases and J lost 4, with 14 bases in between. CDR3 size: 15 residues. CDR3 nucleotide sequence: TGCGCCAGCAGCCCACGCGGGCCCGGCACCGGGGAGCTGTTTTTT. Encoded protein: CASSPRGPGTGELFF. Full variable domain (missing parts from reference TRBV5-1 and TRBJ2-2): KAGVTQTPRYLIKTRGQQVTLSCSPISGHRSVSWYQQTPGQGLQFLFEYFSETQRNKGNFPGRFSGRQFSNSRSEMNVSTLELGDSALYLCASSPRGPGTGELFFGEGSRLTVL.

J is TRBJ2-1 and V is TRBV6-6; 7 bases fit TRBD2. CDR1 is MNHNY, CDR2 SVGAGI, per germline (reference sequence). The CDR3 totals 16 residues. The V segment lost 5 bases and the J segment 0 bases; nucleotides outside the gene matches: 7. The CDR3 reads CASSILAQGSYNEQFF. The CDR3 coding sequence is TGTGCCAGCAGTATACTAGCGCAGGGCTCCTACAATGAGCAGTTCTTC.

The rearrangement joins TRBV28 to TRBJ1-2, with D maybe TRBD1 (6 bases). This CDR3 region has 14 residues. The germline V gene encodes CDR1 MDHEN and CDR2 SYDVKM. Trimming shortened V by 3 bases and J by 4 bases, and 12 bases separated the two germline ends. In nucleotides, the CDR3 is TGTGCCAGCAGTTTGGGGGGCGCCGCCTATGGCTACACCTTC. The encoded protein is CASSLGGAAYGYTF.

This clone was found once. V and J are TRBV10-2 and TRBJ2-7, with 10 bases that match TRBD1. V dropped 4 bases and J dropped 5; count of bases not matched to a gene: 8. CDR3 length: 15 amino acids. The germline CDR1 and CDR2 sequences are WSHSY and SAAADI. The CDR3 is CASSGQGAENNEQYF. The CDR3 bases are TGCGCCAGCAGTGGACAGGGGGCAGAAAACAACGAGCAGTACTTC.

V gene TRBV29-1 combines with J gene TRBJ1-4, with D perhaps TRBD1 (6 bases). V lost 5 bases and J 5 bases, leaving 15 bases between the germline ends. CDR1 is SQVTM and CDR2 is ANQGSEA in the germline V gene. The CDR3 is 14 residues long. CDR3 sequence: CSVFLGTKNEKLFF. The CDR3 region has the DNA TGCAGCGTTTTTTTAGGGACAAAAAATGAAAAACTGTTTTTT.

This chain connects TRBV10-3 to TRBJ2-2; the match to TRBD2 covers 8 bases. This CDR3 contains 12 residues. J was trimmed by 10 bases and V by 3 bases; bases with no gene match: 1. Germline assignment: CDR1 ENHRY and CDR2 SYGVKD. The CDR3 DNA follows: TGTGCCATCAGTGATGGACTAGCGGAGCTGTTTTTT. This translates into CAISDGLAELFF.

The genes are TRBV16 and TRBJ2-7; D may be TRBD1 (5 bases). CDR1 KGHSY and CDR2 FQNENV come from the germline V gene. Trimming took 0 bases from V and 4 from J, leaving 16 bases between them. The CDR3 contains 16 residues. The DNA of the CDR3 is TGTGCCAGCAGCCAATCCGGCGCAGGGCTATGGTACGAGCAGTACTTC. It specifies CASSQSGAGLWYEQYF.

On this clone itself: The same CDR3 arises from other DNA sequences in this sample as well. This chain joins TRBV2 and TRBJ2-1; the D is unclear. Germline V gives CDR1 SNHLY, CDR2 FYNNEI. This CDR3 comprises 10 residues. Trimming cost V 4 bases and J 6 bases, with 1 base left between them. This CDR3 is CASSVNEQFF. In DNA, the CDR3 is TGTGCCAGCAGTGTCAATGAGCAGTTCTTC.

To note about this clone: This may be a read error, as it is one base from a much larger clone. The same CDR3 is also encoded by other DNA sequences in this sample. The chain carries TRBV5-1 and TRBJ2-3; D uncertain. The CDR3 covers 11 residues. The V and J ends lost 1 base and 5 bases respectively, with 2 bases between them. Germline V lookup: CDR1 SGHRS, CDR2 YFSETQ. CDR3 amino acids: CASSLKDTQYF. Written as DNA, the CDR3 is TGCGCCAGCAGCTTGAAAGATACGCAGTATTTT.

This clone has just one count. The chain has TRBV5-6 and TRBJ2-7, with D perhaps given as TRBD1 or TRBD2 (5 bases each). The CDR3 runs to 14 residues. With 1 base removed from V and 0 bases from J, the gap between germline ends came to 8 bases. Germline V gene data show CDR1 as SGHDT and CDR2 as YYEEEE. Here the CDR3 DNA reads TGTGCCAGCAGCTTGTTAGGGACCTCCTACGAGCAGTACTTC. It codes for CASSLLGTSYEQYF.

The chain employs TRBV28 and TRBJ1-5; TRBD1 matches 7 bases. Germline values: CDR1 MDHEN, CDR2 SYDVKM. V lost 6 bases, J lost 0 bases, and 17 bases stayed unmatched. CDR3 length: 19 amino acids. The DNA for the CDR3 is TGTGCCAGCAGGGCCAGTGGGAGACAGGGCGGGTATAGCAATCAGCCCCAGCATTTT. Its protein is CASRASGRQGGYSNQPQHF. Looking up the rest from reference TRBV28 and TRBJ1-5 gives the full variable domain: DVKVTQSSRYLVKRTGEKVFLECVQDMDHENMFWYRQDPGLGLRLIYFSYDVKMKEKGDIPEGYSVSREKKERFSLILESASTNQTSMYLCASRASGRQGGYSNQPQHFGDGTRLSIL.

This rearrangement joins TRBV5-6 to TRBJ2-2; no definite D call. The CDR3 consists of 13 residues. Germline V lookup: CDR1 SGHDT, CDR2 YYEEEE. The V end lost 7 bases, the J end lost 5 bases, and 12 bases lay between the germline ends. CDR3 region: CASGVAPTGELFF. The CDR3 nucleotides are TGTGCCAGCGGGGTAGCACCGACCGGGGAGCTGTTTTTT. Filled out from reference TRBV5-6 and TRBJ2-2, the complete variable domain reads DAGVTQSPTHLIKTRGQQVTLRCSPKSGHDTVSWYQQALGQGPQFIFQYYEEEERQRGNFPDRFSGHQFPNYSSELNVNALLLGDSALYLCASGVAPTGELFFGEGSRLTVL.

This chain uses TRBV28 with TRBJ1-2, with 10 bases matching TRBD1. From germline, CDR1 is MDHEN and CDR2 SYDVKM. Trimming cost V 5 bases and J 5 bases; bases outside gene matches: 8. The CDR3 length is 15 residues. CDR3 protein: CASSQPGQGIYGYTF. CDR3 coding DNA: TGTGCCAGCAGTCAACCGGGACAGGGGATATATGGCTACACCTTC.

This rearrangement joins TRBV5-1 to TRBJ1-6, with D perhaps TRBD1 (5 bases). The V end lost 0 bases, the J end lost 5 bases, and 12 bases lay between the germline ends. The CDR3 spans 16 residues. Germline assignment: CDR1 SGHRS and CDR2 YFSETQ. The CDR3 DNA reads as TGCGCCAGCAGCTTGGGGAACAGGCTGGATAATTCACCCCTCCACTTT. Its protein is CASSLGNRLDNSPLHF. Together with reference TRBV5-1 and TRBJ1-6, the CDR3 gives the full variable domain: KAGVTQTPRYLIKTRGQQVTLSCSPISGHRSVSWYQQTPGQGLQFLFEYFSETQRNKGNFPGRFSGRQFSNSRSEMNVSTLELGDSALYLCASSLGNRLDNSPLHFGNGTRLTVT.

This clone has a single count. V is TRBV18 and J is TRBJ2-7, with a weak D call TRBD2 (6 bases). The ends were cut back, 2 bases at V and 0 bases at J, with 8 bases in the middle. The CDR3 contains 14 residues. Germline V gene data show CDR1 as KGHSH and CDR2 as LQKENI. CDR3: CASSPVTSSYEQYF. The CDR3 DNA reads as TGTGCCAGCTCACCAGTGACTAGCTCCTACGAGCAGTACTTC.

This sequence joins TRBV7-2 and TRBJ2-7; 7 bases agree with TRBD1. Germline trimming cut 5 bases from V and 3 bases from J; bases unmatched to any gene: 10. Germline CDR1 and CDR2: SGHTA and FQGNSA. CDR3 length equals 15 residues. For the CDR3, the DNA is TGTGCCAGCAGCCAAGAGGGGGCCTCGCGCTACGAGCAGTACTTC. The encoded protein is CASSQEGASRYEQYF.

Notes on this clone: Other DNA sequences in this sample translate to the same CDR3. The gene calls are TRBV10-3 and TRBJ2-2, with D possibly called TRBD1 or TRBD2 (6 bases each). This CDR3 has 13 amino acids. Trimming removed 8 bases from V and 3 bases from J, with 10 bases in between. Germline lookup yields CDR1 ENHRY and CDR2 SYGVKD. The CDR3 nucleotides read TGTGCCATCCGGGGGCAGGACACCGGGGAGCTGTTTTTT. It is translated as CAIRGQDTGELFF.

A remark on this clone: The same CDR3 can be traced to other DNA sequences in this sample. The chain recombines TRBV10-3 with TRBJ2-5; D unclear. This CDR3 spans 12 amino acids. V was pared by 6 bases and J by 1 base, with 6 bases between. Germline CDR1 and CDR2: ENHRY and SYGVKD. CDR3 amino acids: CAIRGSQETQYF. For the CDR3, the DNA is TGTGCCATCAGAGGCAGCCAAGAGACCCAGTACTTC.

This clone was observed a single time. The rearrangement uses TRBV7-2 and TRBJ2-1; 7 nucleotides agree with TRBD2. Germline lookup yields CDR1 SGHTA and CDR2 FQGNSA. Trimming removed 4 bases from V and 4 bases from J; junction bases left unmatched: 10. CDR3 length equals 16 residues. CDR3 sequence (DNA): TGTGCCAGCAGCTCCAGAATGGGGGGAGGGTACAATGAGCAGTTCTTC. Translating gives CASSSRMGGGYNEQFF.

This sequence joins TRBV6-6 and TRBJ2-7; D is undetermined. Germline V gene sequence: CDR1 MNHNY, CDR2 SVGAGI (reference sequence). The CDR3 length is 13 residues. The V end lost 2 bases, the J end lost 2 bases, and 7 bases lay between the germline ends. This chain's CDR3 is CASSYGSTYEQYF. In nucleotides, the CDR3 is TGTGCCAGCAGTTACGGCAGTACCTACGAGCAGTACTTC.

The V and J genes are TRBV7-8 and TRBJ2-7, with D unresolved. The V end lost 3 bases, the J end lost 0 bases, and 9 bases lay between the germline ends. The germline gives CDR1 SGHVS, CDR2 FQNEAQ. This CDR3 contains 14 residues. CDR3 loop: CASSFGDSSYEQYF. CDR3 DNA: TGTGCCAGCAGCTTTGGGGATAGCTCCTACGAGCAGTACTTC. Looking up the rest from reference TRBV7-8 and TRBJ2-7 gives the full variable domain: GAGVSQSPRYKVAKRGQDVALRCDPISGHVSLFWYQQALGQGPEFLTYFQNEAQLDKSGLPSDRFFAERPEGSVSTLKIQRTQQEDSAVYLCASSFGDSSYEQYFGPGTRLTVT.

This chain links TRBV12-1 with TRBJ2-1; no DNA check was done on the table's D call, TRBD2. TRBV12-1 has pseudogene status. This CDR3 has 16 amino acids. CDR3 sequence: CASSSLAPAAQNEQFF. The CDR3, as DNA: TGTGCCAGCAGCTCCCTTGCTCCAGCGGCACAAAATGAGCAGTTCTTC.

Details on this clone: In the same sample, other DNA sequences code for this CDR3. The chain couples TRBV6-1 to TRBJ2-7, with a weak D call TRBD2 (5 bases). The V end lost 4 bases, the J end lost 1 base, and 5 bases lay between the germline ends. From germline, CDR1 is MNHNS and CDR2 SASEGT. The CDR3 has 12 amino acids. The CDR3 sequence: CASSGTSYEQYF. CDR3 bases: TGTGCCAGCAGTGGGACTTCCTACGAGCAGTACTTC.

This clone was counted once. V gene TRBV7-9 combines with J gene TRBJ2-7; a possible D gene is TRBD2 (6 bases). CDR1 and CDR2 from the germline V gene are SEHNR and FQNEAQ (reference sequence). V gave up 2 bases and J gave up 3 bases, with 14 bases separating them. This CDR3 region has 15 residues. The CDR3 nucleotides read TGTGCCAGCAGCTTATTGGGGGGACGATACTACGAGCAGTACTTC. Translating gives CASSLLGGRYYEQYF.

The chain employs TRBV7-9 and TRBJ1-3; no clear D. The CDR3 has 12 amino acids. The germline gives CDR1 SEHNR, CDR2 FQNEAQ (reference sequence). Trimming shortened V by 5 bases and J by 9 bases, and 11 bases separated the two germline ends. The CDR3 nucleotides are TGTGCCAGCAGCCGCCCTCGGAGCACCATATATTTT. Translation gives CASSRPRSTIYF.

The rearrangement links TRBV5-4 to TRBJ2-1, with 8 bases that match TRBD2. The CDR3 has 15 amino acids. V shed 5 bases, J shed 6 bases, and the junction held 10 bases outside the gene matches. Germline CDR1 reads SGHNT; CDR2 reads YYREEE (reference sequence). CDR3 region: CASSYGSGIRNEQFF. The DNA of the CDR3 is TGTGCCAGCAGTTATGGTAGCGGGATACGCAATGAGCAGTTCTTC.

The chain combines TRBV5-1 with TRBJ1-1, with 9 bases lining up with TRBD1. Trimming took 0 bases from V and 3 from J; bases not matched to a gene: 15. CDR3 length: 19 amino acids. Germline V gene sequence: CDR1 SGHRS, CDR2 YFSETQ. The CDR3 sequence: CASSLAPQTGGEGYTEAFF. CDR3 DNA: TGCGCCAGCAGCTTGGCTCCCCAAACAGGGGGCGAGGGGTACACTGAAGCTTTCTTT.

V gene TRBV6-1 combines with J gene TRBJ2-7; D unresolved. CDR1 is MNHNS, CDR2 SASEGT, per germline. V was clipped by 4 bases and J by 6 bases, with 13 bases between them. The CDR3 is 13 residues long. The CDR3 loop is CASSVVRLAEQYF. The CDR3 bases are TGTGCCAGCAGTGTCGTCAGGCTTGCCGAGCAGTACTTC.

This rearrangement joins TRBV18 to TRBJ2-7; the D is unclear. The CDR3 length is 14 residues. Germline V gives CDR1 KGHSH, CDR2 LQKENI. Trimming stripped 1 base from V and 3 bases from J, with 10 bases between. The CDR3 reads CASSPLQRDYEQYF. The CDR3 region has the DNA TGTGCCAGCTCACCACTGCAGCGAGACTACGAGCAGTACTTC.

Regarding this clone: The sample has other DNA sequences that encode this CDR3 too. The chain has TRBV18 and TRBJ1-4; the D gene is possibly TRBD1 (5 bases). Per the germline V gene, CDR1 is KGHSH and CDR2 is LQKENI. V was trimmed by 3 bases and J by 8 bases, leaving 13 bases between them. The CDR3 consists of 14 residues. The CDR3 protein is CASSPGAQEEKLFF. The CDR3 nucleotides read TGTGCCAGCTCACCCGGGGCACAGGAAGAAAAACTGTTTTTT. Full variable domain (missing parts from reference TRBV18 and TRBJ1-4): NAGVMQNPRHLVRRRGQEARLRCSPMKGHSHVYWYRQLPEEGLKFMVYLQKENIIDESGMPKERFSAEFPKEGPSILRIQQVVRGDSAAYFCASSPGAQEEKLFFGSGTQLSVL.